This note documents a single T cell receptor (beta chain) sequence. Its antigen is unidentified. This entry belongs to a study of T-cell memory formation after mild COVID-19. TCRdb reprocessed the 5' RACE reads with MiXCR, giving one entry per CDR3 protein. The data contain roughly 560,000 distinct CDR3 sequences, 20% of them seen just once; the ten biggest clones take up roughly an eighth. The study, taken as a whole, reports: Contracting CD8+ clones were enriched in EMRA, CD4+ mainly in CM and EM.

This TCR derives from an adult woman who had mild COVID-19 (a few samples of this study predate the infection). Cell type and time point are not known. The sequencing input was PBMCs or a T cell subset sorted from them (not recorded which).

CDR3 DNA sequence: TGTGCCAGCAGCTCGAAGGGGCAGGGTGGATCACCCCTCCACTTT. This translates into CASSSKGQGGSPLHF. The genes are TRBV7-6 and TRBJ1-6; D possibly corresponds to TRBD1 (5 bases). The ends were cut back, 4 bases at V and 10 bases at J, with 17 bases in the middle. The CDR3 is 15 residues long. Germline V gives CDR1 SGHVS, CDR2 FNYEAQ.